Following are 23 T cell receptor beta chains from one sample sequenced in a study of OX40 agonist ivuxolimab in advanced cancers. This table comes from immunoSEQ multiplex PCR, and its TCRdb copy is limited to in-frame clones, with some not included. The sample comprises fewer than 95,000 clones, more than 85% of which are singletons, and approximately 3.6% rests with the top ten. Specimen: CD4+ or CD8+ T cells sorted from blood, collected in a trial of the OX40 agonist ivuxolimab. The receptors were gathered from an adult with an advanced solid tumor such as melanoma, head and neck, liver or kidney cancer.

This rearrangement joins TRBV27 to TRBJ1-2; perhaps TRBD1 as D (6 bases). The CDR3 runs 15 residues. Germline values: CDR1 MNHEY, CDR2 SMNVEV (reference sequence). V gave up 3 bases and J gave up 4 bases, with 15 bases separating them. CDR3 sequence (DNA): TGTGCCAGCAGTTTTTCGGCAGGGGACGGCTATGGCTACACCTTC. Amino acids: CASSFSAGDGYGYTF.

V is TRBV6-6 and J is TRBJ2-7; possible D gene TRBD1, 5 bases. Trimming pared 8 bases from V and 6 bases from J, leaving 14 bases between. Per the germline V gene, CDR1 is MNHNY and CDR2 is SVGAGI (reference sequence). The CDR3 extends over 12 amino acids. In DNA form, the CDR3 reads TGTGCCAGCGGTCAGGGATCGGGCGAGCAGTACTTC. Protein sequence: CASGQGSGEQYF.

V is TRBV7-9 and J is TRBJ2-2; 9 positions match TRBD2. Germline lookup yields CDR1 SEHNR and CDR2 FQNEAQ (reference sequence). The junction had 5 bases not matched to a gene; V was cut back by 5 bases and J by 4 bases. The CDR3 consists of 15 residues. The CDR3 here is CASSRSTSGTGELFF. CDR3 sequence (DNA): TGTGCCAGCAGCCGATCGACTAGCGGCACCGGGGAGCTGTTTTTT. Looking up the rest from reference TRBV7-9 and TRBJ2-2 gives the full variable domain: DTGVSQNPRHKITKRGQNVTFRCDPISEHNRLYWYRQTLGQGPEFLTYFQNEAQLEKSRLLSDRFSAERPKGSFSTLEIQRTEQGDSAMYLCASSRSTSGTGELFFGEGSRLTVL.

This clone was counted a single time. This chain joins TRBV19 and TRBJ2-2, with unresolved D. Germline V gene data show CDR1 as LNHDA and CDR2 as SQIVND (reference sequence). The CDR3 spans 15 residues. Trimming removed 3 bases from V and 0 bases from J, with 8 bases in between. CDR3 in DNA: TGTGCCAGTAGTATCAACAGCGCGAACACCGGGGAGCTGTTTTTT. Translating it yields CASSINSANTGELFF.

The J gene is TRBJ2-1, the V gene TRBV30; D is uncertain. Germline V gene data show CDR1 as GTSNPN and CDR2 as SVGIG (reference sequence). V was clipped by 0 bases and J by 7 bases, with 10 bases between them. The CDR3 covers 13 residues. CDR3 protein: CAWSVTGQNEQFF. CDR3 in DNA: TGTGCCTGGAGTGTAACCGGGCAGAATGAGCAGTTCTTC.

There are a few counts of this clone. The chain links TRBV30 to TRBJ1-4, with TRBD1 matching 8 bases. Germline CDR1 and CDR2: GTSNPN and SVGIG (reference sequence). The J segment lost 6 bases and the V segment lost 2 bases, leaving 5 bases of the junction unmatched. The CDR3 extends over 14 amino acids. The CDR3 spells CAWSRSGGYEKLFF. The CDR3 DNA follows: TGTGCCTGGAGTAGGTCAGGGGGCTATGAAAAACTGTTTTTT.

V and J are TRBV11-2 and TRBJ2-7; 11 bases line up with TRBD2. Per the germline V gene, CDR1 is SGHAT and CDR2 is FQNNGV. This CDR3 has 15 amino acids. With V trimmed by 4 bases and J by 3 bases, 5 bases remained unmatched. CDR3 DNA: TGTGCCAGCAGCTACGGGACTAGCGGTTTCTACGAGCAGTACTTC. Protein: CASSYGTSGFYEQYF. Using reference TRBV11-2 and TRBJ2-7 for the parts outside the CDR3, the full variable domain is EAGVAQSPRYKIIEKRQSVAFWCNPISGHATLYWYQQILGQGPKLLIQFQNNGVVDDSQLPKDRFSAERLKGVDSTLKIQPAKLEDSAVYLCASSYGTSGFYEQYFGPGTRLTVT.

This clone was detected only once. The chain employs TRBV6-5 and TRBJ2-2; 8 bases match TRBD2. CDR3 length: 16 amino acids. The junction had 5 bases not matched to a gene; V was cut back by 0 bases and J by 5 bases. The V gene's germline CDR1 is MNHEY and CDR2 SVGAGI. In DNA, the CDR3 is TGTGCCAGCAGTTACTCGCAGCGGGAGTATACCGGGGAGCTGTTTTTT. It translates to CASSYSQREYTGELFF.

This chain connects TRBV29-1 to TRBJ1-3, with D perhaps TRBD1 (6 bases). This CDR3 contains 16 residues. Per germline, CDR1 SQVTM and CDR2 ANQGSEA. V was pared by 4 bases and J by 0 bases, with 16 bases between. The CDR3 nucleotides read TGCAGCGTTGTTGCCTGGGGGCCCCTCTCTGGAAACACCATATATTTT. This gives the protein CSVVAWGPLSGNTIYF.

In DNA form, the CDR3 reads TGTGCCAGCAGCATAGACAGGGGAAGACAGCCCCAGCATTTT. Protein: CASSIDRGRQPQHF. The chain uses TRBV27 and TRBJ1-5, with TRBD1 matching over 8 bases. This CDR3 contains 14 residues. V lost 6 bases, J lost 7 bases, and 8 bases stayed unmatched. Germline CDR1 and CDR2: MNHEY and SMNVEV (reference sequence).

The rearrangement uses TRBV19 and TRBJ1-3, with D unresolved. Germline V gives CDR1 LNHDA, CDR2 SQIVND (reference sequence). V shed 5 bases and J shed 0 bases, with 8 bases lying between them. CDR3 length equals 14 residues. CDR3 sequence: CASSGGGSGNTIYF. The CDR3 DNA is TGTGCCAGTAGTGGCGGTGGCTCTGGAAACACCATATATTTT. The full variable domain, with the rest looked up from reference TRBV19 and TRBJ1-3, is DGGITQSPKYLFRKEGQNVTLSCEQNLNHDAMYWYRQDPGQGLRLIYYSQIVNDFQKGDIAEGYSVSREKKESFPLTVTSAQKNPTAFYLCASSGGGSGNTIYFGEGSWLTVV.

The chain uses TRBV18 and TRBJ2-7, with 8 bases identical to TRBD1. The length of the CDR3 is 16 residues. Losses at the gene ends were 3 bases for V and 1 base for J; bases not matched to a gene: 8. Germline-derived CDR1 and CDR2 are KGHSH and LQKENI. The CDR3 spells CASSPRGTGLSYEQYF. DNA of the CDR3: TGTGCCAGCTCACCGAGGGGGACAGGCTTATCCTACGAGCAGTACTTC.

V is TRBV7-9 and J is TRBJ2-7; maybe TRBD2 (5 bases). The CDR3 consists of 19 residues. Looked up from germline, CDR1 is SEHNR and CDR2 is FQNEAQ (reference sequence). Between the trimmed V and J ends, which lost 5 bases and 2 bases, there was a span of 28 bases. In DNA form, the CDR3 reads TGTGCCAGCAGCACCCGCCGGGTAGCGAAGACCCTAGGGCCCTACGAGCAGTACTTC. Its protein product is CASSTRRVAKTLGPYEQYF.

This chain joins TRBV11-2 and TRBJ2-3; 8 nucleotides align to TRBD2. CDR3 size: 15 residues. With 2 bases clipped from V and 4 bases from J, the junction kept 5 bases outside the gene matches. CDR1 is SGHAT and CDR2 is FQNNGV in the germline V gene. Here the CDR3 DNA reads TGTGCCAGCAGCTTAATGAGCGGGGGCGCAGATACGCAGTATTTT. It codes for CASSLMSGGADTQYF.

This clone was counted once. This chain connects TRBV6-1 to TRBJ1-5; D uncertain. The V end lost 3 bases, the J end lost 5 bases, and 8 bases lay between the germline ends. The CDR3 has 13 residues. Germline assignment: CDR1 MNHNS and CDR2 SASEGT. The CDR3 nucleotides read TGTGCCAGCAGTGACAGGTTCCATCAGCCCCAGCATTTT. This translates into CASSDRFHQPQHF.

This clone has only a few counts. This CDR3 reads CASSRVAGQPQHF. In nucleotides, the CDR3 is TGCGCCAGCAGCCGAGTAGCAGGTCAGCCCCAGCATTTT. The chain couples TRBV4-1 to TRBJ1-5; no firm D call. CDR1 is MGHRA, CDR2 YSYEKL, per germline. The CDR3 runs 13 residues. Trimming removed 4 bases at V and 6 bases at J, with 10 bases between.

Only a few counts were recorded for this clone. The chain has TRBV25-1 and TRBJ1-2, with TRBD1 identical over 9 bases. Germline CDR1 is MGHDK and CDR2 is SYGVNS. The CDR3 has 13 residues. With V trimmed by 8 bases and J by 5 bases, 6 bases remained unmatched. CDR3 sequence: CASEHGTGYGYTF. In DNA form, the CDR3 reads TGTGCCAGCGAACACGGGACAGGGTATGGCTACACCTTC.

This clone has a handful of counts. The chain has TRBV6-5 and TRBJ1-5, with D possibly TRBD1 on 6 matching bases. The CDR3 has 14 amino acids. In germline, CDR1 is MNHEY, CDR2 SVGAGI. Trimming removed 2 bases from V and 3 bases from J, with 8 bases in between. The CDR3 protein is CASSYGQYNQPQHF. The CDR3 DNA follows: TGTGCCAGCAGTTACGGACAGTACAATCAGCCCCAGCATTTT.

This chain links TRBV11-2 with TRBJ2-1; a weak D match, TRBD2 (7 bases). The germline V and J ends were trimmed by 7 bases and 13 bases, with 14 bases remaining between them. This CDR3 region has 11 residues. Looked up from germline, CDR1 is SGHAT and CDR2 is FQNNGV. For the CDR3, the DNA is TGTGCCAGCACAAACGGGGGGCCCCAGTTCTTC. Translating it yields CASTNGGPQFF.

The chain joins TRBV5-1 to TRBJ2-1; TRBD2 might be the D (5 bases). Per the germline V gene, CDR1 is SGHRS and CDR2 is YFSETQ. Trimming shortened V by 2 bases and J by 4 bases, and 7 bases separated the two germline ends. The CDR3 is made up of 13 amino acids. As DNA, the CDR3 is TGCGCCAGCAGCTTACCGGGATACAATGAGCAGTTCTTC. It translates to CASSLPGYNEQFF.

This chain uses TRBV7-8 with TRBJ1-4; a possible D gene is TRBD1 (5 bases). The germline gives CDR1 SGHVS, CDR2 FQNEAQ. V was cut by 5 bases and J by 13 bases, with 29 bases left in between. The CDR3 is 17 residues long. This CDR3 reads CASSARLERDGRKRLFF. CDR3 coding DNA: TGTGCCAGCAGCGCACGCCTCGAAAGGGACGGACGTAAGAGACTGTTTTTT.

The V and J genes are TRBV12-1 and TRBJ2-1; TRBD1 is the table's D call and was not checked against the DNA. TRBV12-1 corresponds to a pseudogene. The CDR3 is 12 residues long. CDR3 in amino acids: CASSFQNNEQFF. The CDR3 DNA reads TGTGCCAGCAGCTTCCAAAACAATGAGCAGTTCTTC.

This chain links TRBV14 with TRBJ1-1, with a possible D match to TRBD1 (5 bases). Germline CDR1 and CDR2: SGHDN and FVKESK. V was cut by 1 base and J by 4 bases, with 10 bases left in between. This CDR3 spans 14 amino acids. Here the CDR3 reads CASSQGQIATEAFF. The DNA of the CDR3 is TGTGCCAGCAGCCAAGGACAGATCGCCACTGAAGCTTTCTTT.